The 24 T cell receptor beta chains in this list originate from one sample, sequenced in a study of radiotherapy plus CTLA-4 blockade in lung cancer. Only in-frame clones appear in the TCRdb table, and some are missing; sequencing was by immunoSEQ multiplex PCR. This sample carries 75,000 to 95,000 clones, more than 70% of them seen once, and the ten largest clones take 11% to 15%. Sequencing was performed on peripheral blood, taken from a patient treated with radiotherapy plus ipilimumab. The receptors derive from a human donor with non-small cell lung cancer that progressed on radiotherapy plus ipilimumab.

V and J are TRBV7-8 and TRBJ1-6, with D perhaps matching TRBD1 (6 bases). Trimming shortened V by 1 base and J by 0 bases, and 13 bases separated the two germline ends. Germline CDR1 SGHVS, CDR2 FQNEAQ. The CDR3 extends over 18 amino acids. CDR3 loop: CASSLVWTASSYNSPLHF. The CDR3 coding sequence is TGTGCCAGCAGCTTAGTGTGGACAGCGAGCTCCTATAATTCACCCCTCCACTTT.

V and J are TRBV5-1 and TRBJ2-7; 9 bases map to TRBD1. The CDR3 is made up of 14 amino acids. CDR1 is SGHRS, CDR2 YFSETQ, per germline. The junction had 2 bases not matched to a gene; V was cut back by 1 base and J by 3 bases. As DNA, the CDR3 is TGCGCCAGCAGCTTGTTGGACAGGGGCTACGAGCAGTACTTC. The encoded protein is CASSLLDRGYEQYF.

The chain combines TRBV6-4 with TRBJ2-3, with TRBD2 identical over 8 bases. The CDR3 totals 13 residues. Looked up from germline, CDR1 is MRHNA and CDR2 is SNTAGT. Trimming cost V 6 bases and J 4 bases; bases outside gene matches: 3. Here the CDR3 reads CASSGGAADTQYF. The CDR3 region has the DNA TGTGCCAGCAGCGGGGGGGCAGCAGATACGCAGTATTTT.

This chain uses TRBV6-5 with TRBJ2-2; D ambiguous. The ends were cut back, 2 bases at V and 4 bases at J, with 5 bases in the middle. Germline V gene lookup returns CDR1 MNHEY and CDR2 SVGAGI. CDR3 length equals 13 residues. This CDR3 is CASSYIGTGELFF. The CDR3 DNA is TGTGCCAGCAGTTACATCGGCACCGGGGAGCTGTTTTTT.

The chain recombines TRBV28 with TRBJ1-1; D is perhaps TRBD1 (5 bases). CDR3 size: 16 residues. The germline CDR1 and CDR2 sequences are MDHEN and SYDVKM. The V and J ends lost 2 bases and 3 bases respectively, with 16 bases between them. For the CDR3, the DNA is TGTGCCAGCAGTTTAGGGTTGGACACCCTAGACACTGAAGCTTTCTTT. Protein: CASSLGLDTLDTEAFF.

V gene TRBV2 combines with J gene TRBJ1-2, with D perhaps matching TRBD1 (6 bases). CDR3 length equals 14 residues. The germline V gene encodes CDR1 SNHLY and CDR2 FYNNEI. V was shortened by 6 bases and J by 6 bases, with 17 bases between the two germline ends. The CDR3 DNA reads as TGTGCCAGCAGGGAGAATCCAGGGGTCCATGGCTACACCTTC. This codes for CASRENPGVHGYTF.

CDR3 sequence (DNA): TGCGCCAGCAGCCCAAGGGGGACGAACACCGGGGAGCTGTTTTTT. Its translation is CASSPRGTNTGELFF. J is TRBJ2-2 and V is TRBV4-3; D possibly corresponds to TRBD1 (6 bases). Germline CDR1 reads LGHNA; CDR2 reads YSLEER. The CDR3 is 15 residues long. V was pared by 4 bases and J by 0 bases, with 9 bases between.

This clone was counted only a few times. The V call is TRBV4-3, the J call TRBJ1-5; tentatively, D is TRBD1 (5 bases). CDR1 is LGHNA, CDR2 YSLEER, per germline. With 0 bases removed from V and 3 bases from J, the gap between germline ends came to 12 bases. This CDR3 has 16 residues. CDR3 residues: CASSQDVAGSNQPQHF. Written as DNA, the CDR3 is TGCGCCAGCAGCCAAGATGTCGCAGGGTCCAATCAGCCCCAGCATTTT.

The chain joins TRBV7-2 to TRBJ1-6; D perhaps matches TRBD1 (5 bases). This CDR3 spans 14 amino acids. V lost 5 bases and J 9 bases, leaving 14 bases between the germline ends. Germline loops: CDR1 SGHTA, CDR2 FQGNSA. CDR3 residues: CASSQSGGSSPLHF. The DNA of the CDR3 is TGTGCCAGCAGCCAAAGTGGGGGAAGTTCACCCCTCCACTTT.

This clone was seen once. The chain combines TRBV2 with TRBJ1-5; D ambiguous. Trimming pared 7 bases from V and 0 bases from J, leaving 13 bases between. The germline V gene encodes CDR1 SNHLY and CDR2 FYNNEI. The CDR3 extends over 15 amino acids. CDR3 coding DNA: TGTGCCAGCAAGATGGGCCTATATAGCAATCAGCCCCAGCATTTT. Its translation is CASKMGLYSNQPQHF.

V gene TRBV4-2 combines with J gene TRBJ2-7; D might be TRBD1 or TRBD2, each matching 5 bases. The CDR3 length is 18 residues. CDR1 and CDR2 from the germline V gene are LGHNA and YNFKEQ. Trimming stripped 0 bases from V and 0 bases from J, with 18 bases between. The CDR3 region has the DNA TGTGCCAGCAGCCAAGAGGGGGTTTCAGTCACGTACTCCTACGAGCAGTACTTC. Amino acid sequence: CASSQEGVSVTYSYEQYF.

The table lists this clone with many counts. The chain is built from TRBV2 and TRBJ1-1; D not resolved. The CDR3 spans 11 residues. The V gene's germline CDR1 is SNHLY and CDR2 FYNNEI. Trimming took 4 bases from V and 5 from J, leaving 5 bases between them. In nucleotides, the CDR3 is TGTGCCAGCAGTGCGTTTACTGAAGCTTTCTTT. Amino acids: CASSAFTEAFF.

This chain connects TRBV15 to TRBJ1-1, with no clear D. CDR1 is LNHNV, CDR2 YYDKDF, per germline (reference sequence). CDR3 length: 15 residues. V was trimmed by 3 bases and J by 1 base, leaving 12 bases between them. CDR3 sequence: CATSSDTSPNTEAFF. CDR3 DNA sequence: TGTGCCACCAGCAGTGACACTTCCCCGAACACTGAAGCTTTCTTT. The full variable domain, rest sourced from reference TRBV15 and TRBJ1-1, is DAMVIQNPRYQVTQFGKPVTLSCSQTLNHNVMYWYQQKSSQAPKLLFHYYDKDFNNEADTPDNFQSRRPNTSFCFLDIRSPGLGDTAMYLCATSSDTSPNTEAFFGQGTRLTVV.

J is TRBJ1-5 and V is TRBV16; tentative D call: TRBD1 (6 bases). This CDR3 contains 14 residues. The V and J ends lost 4 bases and 7 bases respectively, with 14 bases between them. The V gene's germline CDR1 is KGHSY and CDR2 FQNENV. The CDR3 protein is CASSLMGANQPQHF. The CDR3 nucleotides are TGTGCCAGCAGCCTGATGGGGGCGAACCAGCCCCAGCATTTT.

This clone appeared a single time. The chain uses TRBV6-5 and TRBJ2-1; D might be TRBD1 (6 bases). Trimming stripped 0 bases from V and 8 bases from J, with 17 bases between. CDR1 MNHEY and CDR2 SVGAGI come from the germline V gene. CDR3 size: 16 residues. The CDR3 reads CASSYSLNRAADEQFF. CDR3 coding DNA: TGTGCCAGCAGTTACTCCCTTAACAGGGCGGCGGATGAGCAGTTCTTC.

The chain employs TRBV6-6 and TRBJ1-4; the D is unclear. The length of the CDR3 is 12 residues. Trimming removed 8 bases at V and 5 bases at J, with 9 bases between. The germline V gene encodes CDR1 MNHNY and CDR2 SVGAGI (reference sequence). CDR3 DNA: TGTGCCAGCGGGAGAGGAAATGAAAAACTGTTTTTT. Protein product: CASGRGNEKLFF.

This chain connects TRBV6-5 to TRBJ2-5; 8 bases agree with TRBD1. This CDR3 region has 15 residues. In germline, CDR1 is MNHEY, CDR2 SVGAGI. V was clipped by 5 bases and J by 4 bases; unmatched bases: 9. This CDR3 reads CASSVIPGTGETQYF. Here the CDR3 DNA reads TGTGCCAGCAGTGTAATCCCAGGGACAGGAGAGACCCAGTACTTC.

Worth noting for this clone: Other DNA variants within this sample encode the same CDR3. The genes are TRBV5-1 and TRBJ2-5, with 8 bases aligning to TRBD2. Looked up from germline, CDR1 is SGHRS and CDR2 is YFSETQ. This CDR3 is built from 14 residues. V lost 0 bases and J lost 2; bases outside the gene matches: 0. The CDR3 DNA reads as TGCGCCAGCAGCTTGGGCGGGGGGCAAGAGACCCAGTACTTC. Its translation is CASSLGGGQETQYF.

This chain links TRBV7-9 with TRBJ1-1; no reliable D call. V was clipped by 5 bases and J by 1 base, with 14 bases between them. This CDR3 contains 15 residues. Germline values: CDR1 SEHNR, CDR2 FQNEAQ (reference sequence). The chain's CDR3 is CASSTDGWGNTEAFF. CDR3 DNA sequence: TGTGCCAGCAGCACGGACGGGTGGGGGAACACTGAAGCTTTCTTT. The whole variable domain, filled in from reference TRBV7-9 and TRBJ1-1, reads DTGVSQNPRHKITKRGQNVTFRCDPISEHNRLYWYRQTLGQGPEFLTYFQNEAQLEKSRLLSDRFSAERPKGSFSTLEIQRTEQGDSAMYLCASSTDGWGNTEAFFGQGTRLTVV.

This clone was recorded a few times. The chain couples TRBV6-1 to TRBJ1-5; no reliable D call. The V end was cut by 7 bases, the J end by 1 base, with 11 bases between. CDR1 and CDR2 from the germline V gene are MNHNS and SASEGT. This CDR3 has 14 residues. The chain's CDR3 is CASNRVGSNQPQHF. As DNA, the CDR3 is TGTGCCAGCAACCGGGTCGGGAGCAATCAGCCCCAGCATTTT.

V gene TRBV11-2 combines with J gene TRBJ1-2, with a tentative D call TRBD1 (5 bases). CDR1 is SGHAT and CDR2 is FQNNGV in the germline V gene. V was shortened by 5 bases and J by 0 bases, with 10 bases between the two germline ends. The CDR3 extends over 14 amino acids. The CDR3 loop reads CASSLGGTNYGYTF. The CDR3 coding sequence is TGTGCCAGCAGCCTCGGGGGAACTAACTATGGCTACACCTTC.

This clone was seen only once. The gene calls are TRBV11-3 and TRBJ2-3; D possibly corresponds to TRBD2 (6 bases). The length of the CDR3 is 12 residues. CDR1 and CDR2 (germline): SGHNT, YENEEA. Trimming took 6 bases from V and 5 from J, leaving 9 bases between them. CDR3 protein: CASSRSGDTQYF. The CDR3 DNA sequence: TGTGCCAGCAGTCGTAGCGGAGATACGCAGTATTTT.

V gene TRBV6-6 combines with J gene TRBJ1-5; 10 nucleotides line up with TRBD1. The ends lost 4 bases at V and 6 bases at J; junction bases unmatched: 9. The CDR3 extends over 16 amino acids. Germline-derived CDR1 and CDR2 are MNHNY and SVGAGI (reference sequence). This CDR3 reads CASSSRGTGESQPQHF. Written as DNA, the CDR3 is TGTGCCAGCAGTTCCCGAGGGACAGGGGAGAGTCAGCCCCAGCATTTT.

This chain links TRBV19 with TRBJ2-1, with D perhaps TRBD1 or TRBD2 (6 bases each). The CDR3 covers 15 residues. V lost 1 base and J lost 5, with 12 bases in between. Germline values: CDR1 LNHDA, CDR2 SQIVND (reference sequence). CDR3 sequence: CASSIVLGGNNEQFF. For the CDR3, the DNA is TGTGCCAGTAGTATAGTCCTCGGGGGCAACAATGAGCAGTTCTTC.